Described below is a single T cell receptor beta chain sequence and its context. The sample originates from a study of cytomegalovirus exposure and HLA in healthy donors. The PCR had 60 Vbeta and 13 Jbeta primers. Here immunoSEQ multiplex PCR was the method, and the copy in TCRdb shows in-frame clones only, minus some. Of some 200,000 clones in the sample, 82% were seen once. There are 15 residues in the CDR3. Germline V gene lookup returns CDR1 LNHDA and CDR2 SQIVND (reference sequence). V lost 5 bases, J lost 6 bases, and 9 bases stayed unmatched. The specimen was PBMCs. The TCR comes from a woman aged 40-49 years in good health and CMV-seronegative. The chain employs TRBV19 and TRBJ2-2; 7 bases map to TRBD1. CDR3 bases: TGTGCCAGTAGTGTACAGGGGATCAGCGCCGGGGAGCTGTTTTTT. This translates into CASSVQGISAGELFF.